This T cell receptor (beta chain) was sequenced for a study of Ad26.COV2.S vaccination and SARS-CoV-2 variants. Looking at the study overall: By the intramuscular route, Ad26.COV2.S was given once, or twice 56 days apart. General study findings and limits: Spike-specific TCR breadth ran higher among vaccine recipients than placebo recipients.

The repertoire was sequenced with immunoSEQ multiplex PCR; TCRdb's copy has only in-frame clones and lacks some. The sample has roughly 680,000 clones; 89% are singletons. Sample treatment: about 20 received Ad26.COV2.S at low or high dose, single or two shots; five or six received placebo; per-sample allocation not given. Repertoires come from day 63 after the first vaccine or placebo injection. Concerning this clone itself: Antigen specificity is unknown.

Looked up from germline, CDR1 is KGHSH and CDR2 is LQKENI. The CDR3 is made up of 14 amino acids. V lost 3 bases to trimming and J lost 5 bases; unmatched junction nucleotides: 6. The rearrangement links TRBV18 to TRBJ1-2, with 7 bases that match TRBD1. The source was peripheral blood, collected in a trial of Ad26.COV2.S vaccine versus placebo. The receptor's source is a person aged 18-60 years who received the Ad26.COV2.S COVID-19 vaccine or a placebo. The CDR3, as DNA: TGTGCCAGCTCACCTACGACAGGGACATATGGCTACACCTTC. Protein sequence: CASSPTTGTYGYTF.